The 3 T cell receptor beta chains below come from one sample, sequenced in a study of blood T cell repertoires in COVID-19. The repertoire was sequenced with immunoSEQ multiplex PCR; TCRdb's copy has only in-frame clones and lacks some. The sample contains hundreds of thousands of clones, roughly 90% of which appear only once. Sequenced sample: PBMCs or T cells enriched from blood (not recorded which). The receptors stem from a woman aged 18 to 35 who had been exposed to COVID-19.

The genes are TRBV5-1 and TRBJ2-1, with 12 bases lining up with TRBD2. Germline lookup yields CDR1 SGHRS and CDR2 YFSETQ. This CDR3 is built from 15 residues. V lost 7 bases to trimming and J lost 2 bases; unmatched junction nucleotides: 4. CDR3: CASRLAGETYNEQFF. For the CDR3, the DNA is TGCGCCAGCCGACTAGCGGGAGAAACCTACAATGAGCAGTTCTTC.

The CDR3 DNA sequence: TGTGCCAGCAGCCAGTCGACATTCCGGCTGTCCCTTGAGGGCTACACCTTC. Translating gives CASSQSTFRLSLEGYTF. V is TRBV14 and J is TRBJ1-2; D unresolved. This CDR3 contains 17 residues. Germline CDR1 is SGHDN and CDR2 is FVKESK. Trimming removed 3 bases from V and 8 bases from J, with 25 bases in between.

The rearrangement joins TRBV18 to TRBJ1-6; D perhaps matches TRBD1 (6 bases). The germline gives CDR1 KGHSH, CDR2 LQKENI. V lost 3 bases to trimming and J lost 7 bases, with 10 bases between them. The CDR3 runs to 14 residues. The CDR3 loop reads CASSPHRDNSPLHF. CDR3 nucleotides: TGTGCCAGCTCACCTCACAGGGACAATTCACCCCTCCACTTT.